This T cell receptor beta chain was identified in a study of T cells in Graves' hyperthyroidism and ophthalmopathy. At the level of the study: Prior to any treatment, at the point of initial diagnosis, peripheral blood was collected.

Worth noting for this clonotype: The antigen remains unidentified.

The CDR3 regions of TCR beta were amplified from RNA transcripts. When the TCR CDR3 underwent first-round RT-PCR, the HTBI primer set was used. From the multiplex PCR reads, TCRdb called clonotypes with MiXCR, one entry per CDR3 protein. The sample has about 370,000 distinct CDR3 sequences, about 15% seen once. The study's findings and limits: Ophthalmopathy, which appeared later, was predicted by the model a median about 5.9 months before onset. Ophthalmopathy and stable hyperthyroidism were separated by a 13 V-J model.

Germline CDR1 reads DFQATT; CDR2 reads SNEGSKA (reference sequence). Trimming cost V 2 bases and J 3 bases, with 14 bases left between them. This CDR3 has 14 amino acids. The chain links TRBV20-1 to TRBJ2-7; D possibly corresponds to TRBD1 (6 bases). What was sequenced was blood. The receptor comes from a woman in her fifties or sixties with Graves' ophthalmopathy. The chain's CDR3 is CSARTAGALYEQYF. The CDR3 DNA reads as TGCAGTGCTAGAACAGCAGGGGCCCTCTACGAGCAGTACTTC.